The 32 T cell receptor beta chains in this list originate from one sample, sequenced in a study of T-cell memory formation after mild COVID-19. In TCRdb, the 5' RACE reads were re-called with MiXCR into one record per CDR3 protein. The profile shows some 180,000 distinct CDR3 sequences, approximately 18% of them singletons. Sequencing used PBMCs or a T cell subset sorted from them (not recorded which). These receptors all come from a man aged 18 to 29 who had mild COVID-19 (a few samples of this study predate the infection). Cell type and time point are not known.

This clonotype was picked up a small number of times. The J gene is TRBJ1-2, the V gene TRBV6-5; D remains ambiguous. The CDR3 length is 13 residues. With 6 bases removed from V and 4 bases from J, the gap between germline ends came to 12 bases. The V gene's germline CDR1 is MNHEY and CDR2 SVGAGI. CDR3 nucleotide sequence: TGTGCCAGCAGACAAACTACTGGCTATGGCTACACCTTC. This codes for CASRQTTGYGYTF.

This clonotype was counted a few times. The V and J genes are TRBV10-3 and TRBJ2-6, with D maybe TRBD1 (6 bases). Germline CDR1 ENHRY, CDR2 SYGVKD. V was trimmed by 6 bases and J by 4 bases, leaving 10 bases between them. The CDR3 loop spans 14 amino acids. The CDR3 DNA reads TGTGCCATCAGGGCAGGGGTAGGGGCCAACGTCCTGACTTTC. Translation gives CAIRAGVGANVLTF.

A few counts support this clonotype. V usage is TRBV5-6 and J usage is TRBJ1-6; no firm D call. With 5 bases removed from V and 8 bases from J, the gap between germline ends came to 14 bases. The CDR3 has 14 residues. CDR1 and CDR2 from the germline V gene are SGHDT and YYEEEE. The CDR3 spells CASSLGRADSPLHF. The CDR3 nucleotides read TGTGCCAGCAGTCTGGGCCGCGCGGATTCACCCCTCCACTTT.

This clonotype was counted only a few times. The chain links TRBV7-3 to TRBJ2-7; 8 nucleotides align to TRBD1. There are 13 residues in the CDR3. Germline lookup yields CDR1 SGHTA and CDR2 FQGTGA. V was clipped by 3 bases and J by 5 bases; unmatched bases: 3. The CDR3 nucleotides are TGTGCCAGCAGCTTGGACAGGGACCACGAGCAGTACTTC. Protein sequence: CASSLDRDHEQYF.

This clonotype has more than one count but fewer than ten. The rearrangement links TRBV28 to TRBJ2-3; D is possibly TRBD2 (5 bases). Germline V gene data show CDR1 as MDHEN and CDR2 as SYDVKM. Trimming cost V 3 bases and J 4 bases, with 14 bases left between them. The CDR3 runs 15 residues. The CDR3 nucleotides are TGTGCCAGCAGTTTTGGAGGAGTGAGGGCAGATACGCAGTATTTT. As protein: CASSFGGVRADTQYF.

The V gene is TRBV5-1, the J gene TRBJ2-3; 10 nucleotides match TRBD1. The V gene's germline CDR1 is SGHRS and CDR2 YFSETQ. The CDR3 consists of 16 residues. Unmatched junction bases numbered 7, after V lost 4 bases and J lost 2 bases. CDR3 coding DNA: TGCGCCAGCAGCCCTCCGACAGGGGGCAACACAGATACGCAGTATTTT. This gives the protein CASSPPTGGNTDTQYF.

There are a few counts of this clonotype. This sequence joins TRBV7-3 and TRBJ2-2; possibly TRBD1 or TRBD2 for D (6 bases each). This CDR3 is 15 amino acids long. CDR1 SGHTA and CDR2 FQGTGA come from the germline V gene. Trimming took 3 bases from V and 2 from J, leaving 10 bases between them. In nucleotides, the CDR3 is TGTGCCAGCAGCTTTTCGGGGGCCAACACCGGGGAGCTGTTTTTT. Translation gives CASSFSGANTGELFF.

This clonotype has more than one count but fewer than ten. V is TRBV5-1 and J is TRBJ2-5; TRBD2 matches 8 bases. The CDR3 is 16 amino acids. CDR1 is SGHRS, CDR2 YFSETQ, per germline. Trimming removed 2 bases from V and 1 base from J; junction bases left unmatched: 7. The CDR3 reads CASSFLAGGLQETQYF. CDR3 nucleotides: TGCGCCAGCAGCTTTCTTGCGGGGGGACTCCAAGAGACCCAGTACTTC.

V is TRBV29-1 and J is TRBJ1-1; TRBD1 might be the D (6 bases). Trimming removed 8 bases from V and 1 base from J, with 14 bases in between. Per the germline V gene, CDR1 is SQVTM and CDR2 is ANQGSEA. The CDR3 length is 13 residues. CDR3 DNA sequence: TGCAGCTCTACGGGACAAGAGAACACTGAAGCTTTCTTT. Amino acids: CSSTGQENTEAFF.

This clonotype was detected only a few times. The chain links TRBV15 to TRBJ1-4; 7 bases match TRBD1. V dropped 11 bases and J dropped 7; count of bases not matched to a gene: 16. Germline CDR1 LNHNV, CDR2 YYDKDF (reference sequence). The length of the CDR3 is 15 residues. The CDR3 region is CAAQQGYDRGEKLFF. The CDR3 nucleotides read TGTGCCGCACAACAGGGGTACGATCGTGGTGAAAAACTGTTTTTT.

The chain is built from TRBV28 and TRBJ1-2; the D gene is possibly TRBD1 (5 bases). The length of the CDR3 is 15 residues. Germline V gene lookup returns CDR1 MDHEN and CDR2 SYDVKM. Trimming took off 0 bases at V and 1 base at J, with 9 bases between the two ends. CDR3 residues: CASSLWDTYNYGYTF. The CDR3 bases are TGTGCCAGCAGTTTATGGGACACCTATAACTATGGCTACACCTTC.

The chain carries TRBV20-1 and TRBJ2-7; 10 nucleotides agree with TRBD1. The CDR3 totals 15 residues. The trim removed 5 bases at V and 5 bases at J, leaving 12 bases unmatched. The germline gives CDR1 DFQATT, CDR2 SNEGSKA (reference sequence). The CDR3 DNA sequence: TGCAGTGCTCGAGCCGGGACAGGGGTCGTCAACGAGCAGTACTTC. Translating it yields CSARAGTGVVNEQYF.

This clonotype came up a few times. The chain couples TRBV7-9 to TRBJ1-2; the match to TRBD1 covers 7 bases. Germline V gene lookup returns CDR1 SEHNR and CDR2 FQNEAQ (reference sequence). The V gene end was trimmed by 5 bases and the J gene end by 4 bases; junction bases not matched to a gene: 4. This CDR3 spans 13 amino acids. This CDR3 reads CASSRDRLYGYTF. DNA for the CDR3: TGTGCCAGCAGCCGGGACAGACTCTATGGCTACACCTTC.

The CDR3 protein is CSARDFAVNTEAFF. Here the CDR3 DNA reads TGCAGTGCTAGAGATTTCGCGGTTAACACTGAAGCTTTCTTT. This sequence joins TRBV20-1 and TRBJ1-1; D not certain. The ends were cut back, 0 bases at V and 2 bases at J, with 10 bases in the middle. This CDR3 comprises 14 residues. Germline CDR1 reads DFQATT; CDR2 reads SNEGSKA (reference sequence).

This clonotype was observed a handful of times. The J gene is TRBJ2-3, the V gene TRBV7-9, with no clear D. Trimming removed 2 bases from V and 0 bases from J, with 9 bases in between. CDR1 and CDR2 from the germline V gene are SEHNR and FQNEAQ (reference sequence). The CDR3 consists of 15 residues. The CDR3 DNA reads TGTGCCAGCAGCTTATGGCAAGCCAGCACAGATACGCAGTATTTT. Translating it yields CASSLWQASTDTQYF.

In its sample, this clonotype was seen a few times. This chain connects TRBV6-6 to TRBJ2-7, with 8 bases aligning to TRBD2. There are 14 residues in the CDR3. CDR1 is MNHNY, CDR2 SVGAGI, per germline (reference sequence). The CDR3 DNA sequence: TGTGCCAGCAAGTTAAGGTCCCGTGGCGGGGGGACGATCGTC. This encodes CASKLRSRGGGTIV.

The chain combines TRBV12-3 or TRBV12-4 with TRBJ1-1; weak D call: TRBD1 (5 bases). The CDR3 runs 11 residues. V was clipped by 5 bases and J by 8 bases, with 9 bases between them. The CDR3 nucleotides are TGTGCCAGCAGTCAGGGTAGAGAAGCTTTCTTT. Encoded protein: CASSQGREAFF.

This clonotype was seen at least ten times. The rearrangement uses TRBV5-1 and TRBJ2-3; D is unclear. Trimming left V 0 bases short and J 2 bases short, with 7 bases between. The CDR3 covers 14 residues. CDR1 is SGHRS and CDR2 is YFSETQ in the germline V gene. The CDR3 is CASSLEAVTDTQYF. CDR3 bases: TGCGCCAGCAGCTTGGAGGCAGTCACAGATACGCAGTATTTT.

This clonotype was detected a few times. This chain connects TRBV25-1 to TRBJ1-4, with a weak D call TRBD1 (5 bases). The V and J ends lost 4 bases and 7 bases respectively, with 7 bases between them. The CDR3 contains 12 residues. In germline, CDR1 is MGHDK, CDR2 SYGVNS. The CDR3 protein is CASSGGSEKLFF. In nucleotides, the CDR3 is TGTGCCAGCAGTGGGGGGAGTGAAAAACTGTTTTTT.

The J gene is TRBJ1-5, the V gene TRBV28, with D unclear. The germline V gene has CDR1 MDHEN and CDR2 SYDVKM. The V end was cut by 5 bases, the J end by 3 bases, with 14 bases between. The CDR3 length is 15 residues. For the CDR3, the DNA is TGTGCCAGCAGTCCCTCCGACGGTTACAATCAGCCCCAGCATTTT. Translation: CASSPSDGYNQPQHF.

This clonotype has only a few counts. The chain combines TRBV3-1 with TRBJ1-2; no reliable D call. The length of the CDR3 is 13 residues. V lost 6 bases to trimming and J lost 3 bases, with 11 bases between them. CDR1 LGHDT and CDR2 YNNKEL come from the germline V gene (reference sequence). In DNA, the CDR3 is TGTGCCAGCAGTTATAGGGCTCACTATGGCTACACCTTC. This codes for CASSYRAHYGYTF.

The genes are TRBV11-1 and TRBJ1-6, with a tentative D call TRBD1 (6 bases). The CDR3 consists of 15 residues. In germline, CDR1 is SGHAT, CDR2 FQDESV (reference sequence). Trimming shortened V by 4 bases and J by 7 bases, and 14 bases separated the two germline ends. The CDR3 region is CASSSVGQGNSPLHF. CDR3 DNA sequence: TGTGCCAGCAGCTCTGTTGGTCAGGGGAATTCACCCCTCCACTTT.

This clonotype has just a few counts. The chain recombines TRBV12-3 or TRBV12-4 with TRBJ1-1; D is possibly TRBD1 (5 bases). Trimming stripped 6 bases from V and 1 base from J, with 9 bases between. The CDR3 is made up of 13 amino acids. The CDR3 DNA is TGTGCCAGCAGCTATACAGGGAACACTGAAGCTTTCTTT. Translating gives CASSYTGNTEAFF.

This clonotype was observed a handful of times. The chain has TRBV7-9 and TRBJ1-5; D may be TRBD1 (5 bases). Trimming shortened V by 5 bases and J by 2 bases, and 13 bases separated the two germline ends. Germline CDR1 and CDR2: SEHNR and FQNEAQ (reference sequence). This CDR3 comprises 15 residues. The CDR3: CASSATGAGNQPQHF. In DNA, the CDR3 is TGTGCCAGCAGCGCCACCGGGGCTGGCAATCAGCCCCAGCATTTT.

This clonotype was counted a few times. The chain links TRBV7-2 to TRBJ2-2; no firm D call. This CDR3 is 15 amino acids long. Germline CDR1 and CDR2: SGHTA and FQGNSA. V lost 0 bases, J lost 3 bases, and 8 bases lay in between. The CDR3 DNA reads as TGTGCCAGCAGCTTAGCGTGGGCAGACACCGGGGAGCTGTTTTTT. Encoded protein: CASSLAWADTGELFF. The full variable domain, in which reference TRBV7-2 and TRBJ2-2 provide the parts outside the CDR3, is GAGVSQSPSNKVTEKGKDVELRCDPISGHTALYWYRQSLGQGLEFLIYFQGNSAPDKSGLPSDRFSAERTGGSVSTLTIQRTQQEDSAVYLCASSLAWADTGELFFGEGSRLTVL.

This clonotype has more than one count but fewer than ten. The chain has TRBV18 and TRBJ2-3, with a tentative D call TRBD1 (6 bases). The CDR3 extends over 14 amino acids. V was trimmed by 5 bases and J by 6 bases, leaving 15 bases between them. Germline loops: CDR1 KGHSH, CDR2 LQKENI. The CDR3, as DNA: TGTGCCAGCTCATCCGGACAGAACCGGGATACGCAGTATTTT. Amino acid sequence: CASSSGQNRDTQYF.

This clonotype was observed a handful of times. The junction does not match germline at one end; this may be a read error. In DNA, the CDR3 is TGTGCCAGCAGCTTGGGCCCCCCCTTC. Protein: CASSLGPPF. The rearrangement joins TRBV7-3 to TRBJ2-5, with D uncertain. In germline, CDR1 is SGHTA, CDR2 FQGTGA. There are 9 residues in the CDR3.

There are a few counts of this clonotype. The V call is TRBV2, the J call TRBJ2-3; tentative D call: TRBD2 (6 bases). CDR1 and CDR2 from the germline V gene are SNHLY and FYNNEI. The V gene lost 4 bases and the J gene lost 5 bases, with 10 bases spanning the gap. The CDR3 runs 13 residues. The CDR3 spells CASSASVLDTQYF. The CDR3 DNA is TGTGCCAGCAGTGCTAGCGTGTTAGATACGCAGTATTTT.

This sequence joins TRBV25-1 and TRBJ2-1; TRBD1 matches 12 bases. Trimming took 0 bases from V and 7 from J; bases not matched to a gene: 4. Germline V gene sequence: CDR1 MGHDK, CDR2 SYGVNS. This CDR3 is built from 16 residues. The CDR3 is CASSEYPGQGANEQFF. As DNA, the CDR3 is TGTGCCAGCAGTGAATATCCGGGACAGGGGGCGAATGAGCAGTTCTTC.

This clonotype was picked up many times. The V and J genes are TRBV11-2 and TRBJ1-2; D not certain. This CDR3 is 16 amino acids long. Trimming pared 5 bases from V and 5 bases from J, leaving 21 bases between. The germline V gene has CDR1 SGHAT and CDR2 FQNNGV. CDR3 amino acids: CASSPLVSGRGYGYTF. The CDR3 DNA follows: TGTGCCAGCAGCCCCTTGGTGAGCGGGCGCGGTTATGGCTACACCTTC.

This chain joins TRBV5-1 and TRBJ2-3; no clear D. CDR3 length: 15 residues. Germline CDR1 is SGHRS and CDR2 is YFSETQ. V was trimmed by 0 bases and J by 6 bases, leaving 14 bases between them. CDR3 DNA: TGCGCCAGCAGCTTGGTCGGTATTCGTACGGATACGCAGTATTTT. The encoded protein is CASSLVGIRTDTQYF.

The table lists this clonotype with a few counts. The chain uses TRBV18 and TRBJ1-5; tentative D call: TRBD1 (5 bases). This CDR3 comprises 14 residues. V lost 7 bases and J 6 bases, leaving 16 bases between the germline ends. Germline V gives CDR1 KGHSH, CDR2 LQKENI. The CDR3 sequence: CASCPLSGIQPQHF. CDR3 DNA: TGTGCCAGCTGTCCCCTGTCAGGGATTCAGCCCCAGCATTTT.